What follows are 31 T cell receptor beta chains derived from one specimen sequenced in a study of T cells in Graves' hyperthyroidism and ophthalmopathy (dated by TCRdb to about 2019). The receptor library was made with multiplex PCR. These reads were obtained on an Illumina HiSeq 2000. The TCR beta CDR3 regions were amplified from the RNA transcripts. A first-round RT-PCR of the TCR CDR3 used the HTBI primer set with the Qiagen OneStep RT-PCR kit. TCRdb reran the public reads through fastp at Q25 and MiXCR, keeping productive beta chains. Here each entry gathers all rows of one CDR3 protein and keeps the most common genes and DNA. Counted in this sample were about 640,000 distinct CDR3 sequences; less than 25% of them appeared once. The ten largest clones add up to 30% to 40% of the sample. Sequencing input: blood. These receptor sequences come from a man younger than 45 with Graves' ophthalmopathy.

This clonotype showed up many times. The V gene is TRBV11-2, the J gene TRBJ1-2; a possible D gene is TRBD1 (5 bases). The CDR3 totals 11 residues. V lost 5 bases and J 5 bases, leaving 6 bases between the germline ends. Germline CDR1 is SGHAT and CDR2 is FQNNGV. CDR3 nucleotides: TGTGCCAGCAGCGAGGGGTATGGCTACACCTTC. It specifies CASSEGYGYTF. Drawing the rest from reference TRBV11-2 and TRBJ1-2, the complete variable domain is EAGVAQSPRYKIIEKRQSVAFWCNPISGHATLYWYQQILGQGPKLLIQFQNNGVVDDSQLPKDRFSAERLKGVDSTLKIQPAKLEDSAVYLCASSEGYGYTFGSGTRLTVV.

This clonotype was observed many times. This chain links TRBV7-2 with TRBJ2-1, with 10 positions matching TRBD2. V lost 2 bases to trimming and J lost 4 bases; unmatched junction nucleotides: 2. The CDR3 loop spans 15 amino acids. Germline-derived CDR1 and CDR2 are SGHTA and FQGNSA. DNA for the CDR3: TGTGCCAGCAGCTTACGGACTAGCGGTTACAATGAGCAGTTCTTC. It specifies CASSLRTSGYNEQFF.

This clonotype was counted ten times or more. The chain recombines TRBV29-1 with TRBJ1-1; perhaps TRBD1 as D (5 bases). V shed 4 bases and J shed 0 bases, with 9 bases lying between them. The germline CDR1 and CDR2 sequences are SQVTM and ANQGSEA. CDR3 length: 13 amino acids. Here the CDR3 DNA reads TGCAGCGTTGGACGACAGATGAACACTGAAGCTTTCTTT. It specifies CSVGRQMNTEAFF.

The chain links TRBV29-1 to TRBJ1-1; D gene ambiguous. V was shortened by 3 bases and J by 0 bases, with 8 bases between the two germline ends. Germline V lookup: CDR1 SQVTM, CDR2 ANQGSEA. The CDR3 spans 13 residues. In nucleotides, the CDR3 is TGCAGCGTTGAGAGGAATCTGAACACTGAAGCTTTCTTT. Translated, it gives CSVERNLNTEAFF.

This rearrangement joins TRBV5-8 to TRBJ1-1; TRBD1 aligns across 7 bases. Trimming cost V 3 bases and J 11 bases; bases outside gene matches: 7. The CDR3 totals 12 residues. Germline CDR1 reads SGHTS; CDR2 reads YDEGEE. The CDR3 spells CASSSGQDQAFF. The CDR3 DNA reads as TGTGCCAGCAGCTCAGGACAGGATCAGGCTTTCTTT. Complete variable domain (other parts from reference TRBV5-8 and TRBJ1-1): EAGVTQSPTHLIKTRGQQATLRCSPISGHTSVYWYQQALGLGLQFLLWYDEGEERNRGNFPPRFSGRQFPNYSSELNVNALELEDSALYLCASSSGQDQAFFGQGTRLTVV.

This clonotype was counted only a few times. CDR3 DNA sequence: TGTGCCAGCAGTGCCTACAGGGTGACGAGCCCATCTCGACAGTATTTT. Residues: CASSAYRVTSPSRQYF. The chain recombines TRBV28 with TRBJ2-3; D might be TRBD1 (6 bases). V shed 5 bases and J shed 12 bases, with 27 bases lying between them. The CDR3 loop spans 16 amino acids. CDR1 is MDHEN, CDR2 SYDVKM, per germline.

This chain connects TRBV24-1 to TRBJ1-2, with D unresolved. From germline, CDR1 is KGHDR and CDR2 SFDVKD. The CDR3 contains 11 residues. V was clipped by 5 bases and J by 6 bases, with 6 bases between them. In DNA form, the CDR3 reads TGTGCCACCAGTGCGACGAATGGCTACACCTTC. Translation: CATSATNGYTF.

There are many counts of this clonotype. The chain combines TRBV18 with TRBJ1-1; 7 bases line up with TRBD1. V was clipped by 3 bases and J by 4 bases; unmatched bases: 8. The CDR3 extends over 15 amino acids. Germline CDR1 reads KGHSH; CDR2 reads LQKENI. CDR3 DNA sequence: TGTGCCAGCTCACCCCAGCAGGGGGAGAGCACTGAAGCTTTCTTT. Translating it yields CASSPQQGESTEAFF.

This clonotype was seen more than once but under ten times. The chain employs TRBV20-1 and TRBJ2-1; D may be TRBD2 (6 bases). There are 14 residues in the CDR3. Trimming removed 5 bases from V and 11 bases from J, with 22 bases in between. The germline CDR1 and CDR2 sequences are DFQATT and SNEGSKA (reference sequence). The CDR3 DNA sequence: TGCAGTGCTCCCCTGGAACTAGCTGGACGACAGCAGTTCTTC. Translation: CSAPLELAGRQQFF.

This clonotype was seen a few times. This chain connects TRBV29-1 to TRBJ1-1; the D is unclear. Germline lookup yields CDR1 SQVTM and CDR2 ANQGSEA. Between the trimmed V and J ends, which lost 7 bases and 4 bases, there was a span of 10 bases. The CDR3 contains 11 residues. In DNA form, the CDR3 reads TGCAGCGGTGGCCACCGCACTGAAGCTTTCTTT. Protein: CSGGHRTEAFF.

This clonotype was counted at least ten times. The chain joins TRBV11-1 to TRBJ2-5; D gene ambiguous. Germline values: CDR1 SGHAT, CDR2 FQDESV (reference sequence). CDR3 size: 11 residues. The V and J ends lost 1 base and 9 bases respectively, with 6 bases between them. The CDR3: CASSLGHPQYF. The CDR3 region has the DNA TGTGCCAGCAGCTTAGGGCACCCCCAGTACTTC. Drawing the rest from reference TRBV11-1 and TRBJ2-5, the complete variable domain is EAEVAQSPRYKITEKSQAVAFWCDPISGHATLYWYRQILGQGPELLVQFQDESVVDDSQLPKDRFSAERLKGVDSTLKIQPAELGDSAMYLCASSLGHPQYFGPGTRLLVL.

In DNA form, the CDR3 reads TGTGCCATCAGTGAGAGATGGACCGAGGCAACTAATGAAAAACTGTTTTTT. Translation: CAISERWTEATNEKLFF. The chain combines TRBV10-3 with TRBJ1-4; no reliable D call. The ends were cut back, 2 bases at V and 0 bases at J, with 13 bases in the middle. The CDR3 totals 17 residues. Germline CDR1 and CDR2: ENHRY and SYGVKD.

A remark on this clonotype: At one boundary the junction diverges from the germline segment, which might be a read error. The rearrangement uses TRBV28 and TRBJ2-1, with no clear D. The CDR3 has 12 residues. The V gene's germline CDR1 is MDHEN and CDR2 SYDVKM. The CDR3 spells CACSSTGPRAFF. Written as DNA, the CDR3 is TGTGCCTGCAGTTCAACCGGGCCCCGCGCGTTCTTC.

This sequence joins TRBV5-8 and TRBJ1-3, with a weak D call TRBD1 (6 bases). The V and J ends lost 0 bases and 2 bases respectively, with 12 bases between them. Per germline, CDR1 SGHTS and CDR2 YDEGEE. The CDR3 is made up of 16 amino acids. Here the CDR3 DNA reads TGTGCCAGCAGCTTGGAAACAGGGCTTACTGGAAACACCATATATTTT. It specifies CASSLETGLTGNTIYF.

The table lists this clonotype with many counts. The chain couples TRBV12-3 or TRBV12-4 to TRBJ2-7, with D possibly matching TRBD1 (7 bases). V shed 3 bases and J shed 3 bases, with 18 bases lying between them. The CDR3 runs 16 residues. Written as DNA, the CDR3 is TGTGCCAGCAGTTTGGGGGGCAAGAGACAGGGCTACGAGCAGTACTTC. Its translation is CASSLGGKRQGYEQYF.

This clonotype has just a few counts. The rearrangement uses TRBV6-5 and TRBJ2-1; 9 bases match TRBD1. Germline CDR1 reads MNHEY; CDR2 reads SVGAGI. V shed 6 bases and J 5 bases; nucleotides not matched to a gene: 11. This CDR3 has 16 amino acids. In DNA form, the CDR3 reads TGTGCCAGCAGCTACGGGACAGGGCGCCGAAACAATGAGCAGTTCTTC. Encoded protein: CASSYGTGRRNNEQFF.

This clonotype was seen a handful of times. CDR3 loop: CASSFQQGPISYEQYF. In DNA form, the CDR3 reads TGTGCCAGCAGCTTTCAACAGGGACCTATTTCCTACGAGCAGTACTTC. The genes are TRBV11-2 and TRBJ2-7, with a possible D match to TRBD1 (6 bases). The CDR3 length is 16 residues. V was trimmed by 3 bases and J by 1 base, leaving 16 bases between them. Germline V lookup: CDR1 SGHAT, CDR2 FQNNGV.

This clonotype was picked up one time. The gene calls are TRBV20-1 and TRBJ1-1; 10 bases are a match to TRBD1. This CDR3 is 15 amino acids long. Trimming took 5 bases from V and 2 from J; bases not matched to a gene: 8. Germline values: CDR1 DFQATT, CDR2 SNEGSKA (reference sequence). CDR3 DNA: TGCAGTGCTCTCCGGGACAGGGGCCCTAACACTGAAGCTTTCTTT. Protein: CSALRDRGPNTEAFF.

There are a few counts of this clonotype. J is TRBJ2-3 and V is TRBV5-1; TRBD2 matches at 9 bases. The germline gives CDR1 SGHRS, CDR2 YFSETQ. This CDR3 comprises 17 residues. V shed 0 bases, J shed 0 bases, and the junction held 5 bases outside the gene matches. CDR3 in amino acids: CASSLGRLADSTDTQYF. CDR3 DNA sequence: TGCGCCAGCAGCTTGGGGAGACTAGCGGATAGCACAGATACGCAGTATTTT.

V gene TRBV4-1 combines with J gene TRBJ1-1; D unresolved. Per the germline V gene, CDR1 is MGHRA and CDR2 is YSYEKL. This CDR3 region has 14 residues. The V end lost 0 bases, the J end lost 1 base, and 6 bases lay between the germline ends. CDR3 in amino acids: CASSQDWRNTEAFF. The CDR3 nucleotides read TGCGCCAGCAGCCAAGATTGGCGGAACACTGAAGCTTTCTTT.

This clonotype was seen ten or more times. The chain employs TRBV28 and TRBJ2-7; tentatively, D is TRBD1 or TRBD2 (7 bases each). V was clipped by 7 bases and J by 5 bases, with 18 bases between them. The CDR3 is made up of 14 amino acids. The germline CDR1 and CDR2 sequences are MDHEN and SYDVKM. The CDR3 loop is CASTLTGAGDEQYF. DNA of the CDR3: TGTGCCAGCACCCTCACAGGGGCGGGAGACGAGCAGTACTTC.

The rearrangement links TRBV12-3 or TRBV12-4 to TRBJ2-5; the match to TRBD2 covers 7 bases. V gave up 6 bases and J gave up 1 base; unmatched junction bases: 2. The CDR3 is 13 amino acids. The CDR3 here is CASRSGIQETQYF. In nucleotides, the CDR3 is TGTGCCAGCAGAAGCGGGATCCAAGAGACCCAGTACTTC.

This clonotype was observed a few times. The V and J genes are TRBV6-1 and TRBJ1-1, with 10 bases that match TRBD1. Germline loops: CDR1 MNHNS, CDR2 SASEGT. The CDR3 covers 14 residues. The V and J ends lost 1 base and 6 bases, in that order; junction bases with no gene match: 2. The CDR3 coding sequence is TGTGCCAGCAGTGAAGTGACAGGGGGCGCTGAAGCTTTCTTT. Translating gives CASSEVTGGAEAFF.

This clonotype appeared many times. This sequence joins TRBV5-5 and TRBJ2-7; tentative D call: TRBD1 (8 bases). The CDR3 loop spans 16 amino acids. V was clipped by 3 bases and J by 5 bases, with 21 bases between them. Germline V gene data show CDR1 as SGHKS and CDR2 as YYEKEE (reference sequence). The CDR3 region has the DNA TGTGCCAGCAGCTGGGGGGGAGGACAGGGTGTCAACGAGCAGTACTTC. Encoded protein: CASSWGGGQGVNEQYF.

The sample holds many counts of this clonotype. This rearrangement joins TRBV11-2 to TRBJ1-2; D is possibly TRBD1 (6 bases). V lost 0 bases and J lost 4, with 15 bases in between. The germline gives CDR1 SGHAT, CDR2 FQNNGV. The CDR3 is made up of 16 amino acids. The CDR3 reads CASSLDPQGGRYGYTF. CDR3 sequence (DNA): TGTGCCAGCAGCTTAGATCCACAGGGCGGACGCTATGGCTACACCTTC.

The V and J genes are TRBV20-1 and TRBJ1-2; D ambiguous. V was cut by 0 bases and J by 0 bases, with 17 bases left in between. From germline, CDR1 is DFQATT and CDR2 SNEGSKA (reference sequence). The CDR3 is 17 amino acids. The DNA of the CDR3 is TGCAGTGCTAGAGATCCGTTCAATAACTTAGCTAACTATGGCTACACCTTC. It translates to CSARDPFNNLANYGYTF.

The chain's CDR3 is CASSSGLTNEKLFF. The CDR3 DNA reads as TGCGCCAGCAGCTCAGGGTTGACTAATGAAAAACTGTTTTTT. The genes are TRBV4-1 and TRBJ1-4; D might be TRBD1 (5 bases). Germline V gene sequence: CDR1 MGHRA, CDR2 YSYEKL. The CDR3 spans 14 residues. V was clipped by 5 bases and J by 2 bases, with 9 bases between them.

V usage is TRBV9 and J usage is TRBJ1-2; D unresolved. The V end was cut by 0 bases, the J end by 5 bases, with 14 bases between. This CDR3 comprises 15 residues. Germline CDR1 and CDR2: SGDLS and YYNGEE. CDR3 sequence reads: CASSVGLGESYGYTF. The CDR3 DNA follows: TGTGCCAGCAGCGTAGGTCTTGGGGAAAGTTATGGCTACACCTTC.

In regard to this clonotype: Germline and junction disagree at one end, which may indicate a read error. The chain has TRBV4-2 and TRBJ2-5; 10 bases are a match to TRBD2. The CDR3 contains 15 residues. Looked up from germline, CDR1 is LGHNA and CDR2 is YNFKEQ. CDR3 residues: CASGQDWTSGETQYF. For the CDR3, the DNA is TGTGCCAGCGGCCAAGATTGGACTAGCGGAGAGACCCAGTACTTC.

The V call is TRBV27, the J call TRBJ2-7, with 7 bases fitting TRBD2. Germline CDR1 is MNHEY and CDR2 is SMNVEV (reference sequence). The CDR3 length is 14 residues. Germline trimming cut 5 bases from V and 6 bases from J; bases unmatched to any gene: 10. The CDR3 reads CASSHGLEIREQYF. CDR3 coding DNA: TGTGCCAGCAGTCACGGACTAGAAATCCGCGAGCAGTACTTC.

This clonotype was recorded a few times. The rearrangement uses TRBV2 and TRBJ2-1; possibly TRBD1 or TRBD2 for D (5 bases each). CDR3 size: 16 residues. V was cut by 7 bases and J by 5 bases, with 21 bases left in between. Germline loops: CDR1 SNHLY, CDR2 FYNNEI. CDR3 DNA sequence: TGTGCCAGCAACCCCTCGGCCCGGTCGGGGCACAATGAGCAGTTCTTC. It is translated as CASNPSARSGHNEQFF.